This TCR beta chain emerged from a study of Graves' ophthalmopathy and Graves' hyperthyroidism. A note on this clonotype: Antigen: not known.

The study excluded patients with other autoimmune diseases, uncontrolled infections, pregnancy or lactation. Orbital computed tomography, together with clinical symptoms, serum thyroxine, TRAb and thyroid ultrasound, was used for diagnosis. With V trimmed by 4 bases and J by 1 base, 7 bases remained unmatched. The CDR3 has 15 amino acids. Germline CDR1 and CDR2: SGHKS and YYEKEE (reference sequence). Amplifying from RNA transcripts, the study obtained TCR beta CDR3 regions. An opening RT-PCR round employed HTBI primers and preceded a second-round multiplex PCR. From the multiplex PCR reads, TCRdb called clonotypes with MiXCR, one entry per CDR3 protein. Of about 1.2 million distinct CDR3 sequences in the sample, approximately 35% were seen once. Study conclusions and caveats: The majority of expanded thyroid clonotypes above 0.001 frequency also occurred in blood.

Input material: peripheral blood or thyroid tissue (not recorded which). The rearrangement links TRBV5-5 to TRBJ2-5, with 7 bases that match TRBD1. This receptor was taken from an adult man with Graves' hyperthyroidism. Written as DNA, the CDR3 is TGTGCCAGCAGCAGAGGACAGGTTGGCCAAGAGACCCAGTACTTC. Residues: CASSRGQVGQETQYF. Full variable domain (remainder filled in from reference TRBV5-5 and TRBJ2-5): DAGVTQSPTHLIKTRGQQVTLRCSPISGHKSVSWYQQVLGQGPQFIFQYYEKEERGRGNFPDRFSARQFPNYSSELNVNALLLGDSALYLCASSRGQVGQETQYFGPGTRLLVL.